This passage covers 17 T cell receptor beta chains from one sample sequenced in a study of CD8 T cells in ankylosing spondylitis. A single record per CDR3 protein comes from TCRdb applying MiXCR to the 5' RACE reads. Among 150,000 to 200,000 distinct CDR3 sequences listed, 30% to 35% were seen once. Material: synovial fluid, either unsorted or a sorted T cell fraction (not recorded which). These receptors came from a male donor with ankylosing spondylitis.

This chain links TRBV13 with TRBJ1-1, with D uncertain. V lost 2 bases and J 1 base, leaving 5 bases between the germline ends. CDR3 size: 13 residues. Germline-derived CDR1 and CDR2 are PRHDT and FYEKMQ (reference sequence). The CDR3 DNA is TGTGCCAGCAGCTTACGATCGAACACTGAAGCTTTCTTT. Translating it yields CASSLRSNTEAFF. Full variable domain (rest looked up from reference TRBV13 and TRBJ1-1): AAGVIQSPRHLIKEKRETATLKCYPIPRHDTVYWYQQGPGQDPQFLISFYEKMQSDKGSIPDRFSAQQFSDYHSELNMSSLELGDSALYFCASSLRSNTEAFFGQGTRLTVV.

The CDR3 nucleotides are TGTGCCAGCAGTCCCCCCCCAAGAGTTCGGTCTTTGGAGACCCAGTACTTC. Translation gives CASSPPPRVRSLETQYF. The chain recombines TRBV28 with TRBJ2-5; no reliable D call. Germline V gene lookup returns CDR1 MDHEN and CDR2 SYDVKM. Trimming took off 5 bases at V and 5 bases at J, with 24 bases between the two ends. The CDR3 extends over 17 amino acids.

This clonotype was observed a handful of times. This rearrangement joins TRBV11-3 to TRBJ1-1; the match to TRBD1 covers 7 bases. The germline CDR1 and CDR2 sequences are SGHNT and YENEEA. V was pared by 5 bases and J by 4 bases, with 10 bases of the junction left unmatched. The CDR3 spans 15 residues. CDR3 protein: CASSASPGGGTEAFF. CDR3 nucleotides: TGTGCCAGCAGCGCCTCACCAGGGGGAGGCACTGAAGCTTTCTTT.

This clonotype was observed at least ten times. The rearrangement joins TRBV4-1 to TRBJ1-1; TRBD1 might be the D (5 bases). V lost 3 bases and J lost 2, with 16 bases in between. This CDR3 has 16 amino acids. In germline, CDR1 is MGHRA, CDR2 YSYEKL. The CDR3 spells CASSQGWDSANTEAFF. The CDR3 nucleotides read TGCGCCAGCAGCCAGGGGTGGGACTCCGCAAACACTGAAGCTTTCTTT.

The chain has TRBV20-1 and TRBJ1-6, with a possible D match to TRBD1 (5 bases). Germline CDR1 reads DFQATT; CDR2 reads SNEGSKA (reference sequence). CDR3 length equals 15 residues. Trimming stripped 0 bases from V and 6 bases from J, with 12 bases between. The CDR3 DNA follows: TGCAGTGCTAGAGATCGAGGGGCGCCTAATTCACCCCTCCACTTT. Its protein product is CSARDRGAPNSPLHF.

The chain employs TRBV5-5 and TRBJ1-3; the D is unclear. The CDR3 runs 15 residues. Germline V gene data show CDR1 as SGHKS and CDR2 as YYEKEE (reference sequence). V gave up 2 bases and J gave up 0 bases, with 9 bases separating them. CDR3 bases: TGTGCCAGCAGCTTTCAGACAAACTCTGGAAACACCATATATTTT. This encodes CASSFQTNSGNTIYF.

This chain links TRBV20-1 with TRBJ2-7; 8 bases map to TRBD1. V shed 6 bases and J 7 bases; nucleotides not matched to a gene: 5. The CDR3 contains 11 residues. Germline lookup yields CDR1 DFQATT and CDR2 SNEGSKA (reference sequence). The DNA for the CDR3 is TGCAGTGCCCAGGGGGCGGGAGAGCAGTACTTC. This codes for CSAQGAGEQYF.

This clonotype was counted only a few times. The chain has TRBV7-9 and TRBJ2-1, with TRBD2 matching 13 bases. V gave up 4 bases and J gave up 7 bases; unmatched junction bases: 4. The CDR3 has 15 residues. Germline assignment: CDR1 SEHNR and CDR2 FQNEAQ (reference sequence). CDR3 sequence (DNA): TGTGCCAGCAGCTACCGGACTAGCGGGGGTAATGAGCAGTTCTTC. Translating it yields CASSYRTSGGNEQFF.

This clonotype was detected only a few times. The chain's CDR3 is CASSQSVLGGYTF. CDR3 bases: TGTGCCAGCAGCCAATCGGTGCTCGGTGGCTACACCTTC. The V and J genes are TRBV7-2 and TRBJ1-2, with D unclear. CDR3 length: 13 amino acids. The V gene's germline CDR1 is SGHTA and CDR2 FQGNSA. The germline V and J ends were trimmed by 5 bases and 7 bases, with 14 bases remaining between them.

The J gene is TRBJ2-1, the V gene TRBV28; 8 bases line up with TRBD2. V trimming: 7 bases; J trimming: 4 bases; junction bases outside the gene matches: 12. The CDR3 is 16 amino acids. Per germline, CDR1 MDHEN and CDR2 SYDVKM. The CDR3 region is CASTVRAGGQYNEQFF. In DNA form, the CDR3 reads TGTGCCAGCACCGTGCGGGCGGGAGGCCAATACAATGAGCAGTTCTTC. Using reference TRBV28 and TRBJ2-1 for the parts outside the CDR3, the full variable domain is DVKVTQSSRYLVKRTGEKVFLECVQDMDHENMFWYRQDPGLGLRLIYFSYDVKMKEKGDIPEGYSVSREKKERFSLILESASTNQTSMYLCASTVRAGGQYNEQFFGPGTRLTVL.

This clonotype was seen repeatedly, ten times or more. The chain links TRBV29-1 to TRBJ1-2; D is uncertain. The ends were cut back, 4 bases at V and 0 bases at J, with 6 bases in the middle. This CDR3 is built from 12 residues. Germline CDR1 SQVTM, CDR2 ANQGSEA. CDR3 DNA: TGCAGCGTTGGGACTCCTAACTATGGCTACACCTTC. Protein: CSVGTPNYGYTF.

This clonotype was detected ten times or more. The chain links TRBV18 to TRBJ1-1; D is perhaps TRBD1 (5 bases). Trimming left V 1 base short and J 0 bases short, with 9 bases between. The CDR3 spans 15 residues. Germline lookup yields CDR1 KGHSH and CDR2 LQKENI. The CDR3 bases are TGTGCCAGCTCACCACGACAGCAGATGAACACTGAAGCTTTCTTT. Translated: CASSPRQQMNTEAFF. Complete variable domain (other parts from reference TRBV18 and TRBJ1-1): NAGVMQNPRHLVRRRGQEARLRCSPMKGHSHVYWYRQLPEEGLKFMVYLQKENIIDESGMPKERFSAEFPKEGPSILRIQQVVRGDSAAYFCASSPRQQMNTEAFFGQGTRLTVV.

CDR3: CASSRGQGVNGYTF. CDR3 sequence (DNA): TGTGCCAGCAGCCGAGGACAGGGGGTTAATGGCTACACCTTC. The V call is TRBV11-2, the J call TRBJ1-2, with 10 positions matching TRBD1. V gave up 5 bases and J gave up 6 bases; unmatched junction bases: 6. Germline V lookup: CDR1 SGHAT, CDR2 FQNNGV. This CDR3 is 14 amino acids long. The full variable domain, in which reference TRBV11-2 and TRBJ1-2 provide the parts outside the CDR3, is EAGVAQSPRYKIIEKRQSVAFWCNPISGHATLYWYQQILGQGPKLLIQFQNNGVVDDSQLPKDRFSAERLKGVDSTLKIQPAKLEDSAVYLCASSRGQGVNGYTFGSGTRLTVV.

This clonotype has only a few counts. The CDR3: CSTRTGGAETQYF. The CDR3 nucleotides read TGCAGCACCCGGACAGGGGGCGCGGAGACCCAGTACTTC. The chain couples TRBV29-1 to TRBJ2-5; 11 bases line up with TRBD1. CDR3 length: 13 residues. CDR1 is SQVTM, CDR2 ANQGSEA, per germline. V shed 8 bases, J shed 5 bases, and the junction held 7 bases outside the gene matches. Supplemented by reference TRBV29-1 and TRBJ2-5, the full variable domain reads SAVISQKPSRDICQRGTSLTIQCQVDSQVTMMFWYRQQPGQSLTLIATANQGSEATYESGFVIDKFPISRPNLTFSTLTVSNMSPEDSSIYLCSTRTGGAETQYFGPGTRLLVL.

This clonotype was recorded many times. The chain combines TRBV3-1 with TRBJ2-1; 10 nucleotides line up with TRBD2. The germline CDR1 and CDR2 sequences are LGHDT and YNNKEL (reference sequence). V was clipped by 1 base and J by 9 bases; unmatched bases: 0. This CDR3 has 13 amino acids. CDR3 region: CASSQVAGGEQFF. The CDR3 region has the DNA TGTGCCAGCAGCCAAGTAGCGGGGGGTGAGCAGTTCTTC.

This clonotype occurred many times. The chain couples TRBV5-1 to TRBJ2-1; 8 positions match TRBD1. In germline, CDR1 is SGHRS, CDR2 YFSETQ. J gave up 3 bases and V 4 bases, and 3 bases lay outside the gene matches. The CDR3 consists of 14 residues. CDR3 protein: CASSPGQGYNEQFF. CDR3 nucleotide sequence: TGCGCCAGCAGCCCCGGACAGGGCTACAATGAGCAGTTCTTC.

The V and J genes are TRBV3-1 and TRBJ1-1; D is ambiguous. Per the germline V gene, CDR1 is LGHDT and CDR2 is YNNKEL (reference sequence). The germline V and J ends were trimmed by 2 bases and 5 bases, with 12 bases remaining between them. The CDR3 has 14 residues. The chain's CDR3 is CASSQKPGVTEAFF. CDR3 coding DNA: TGTGCCAGCAGCCAAAAACCTGGGGTGACTGAAGCTTTCTTT.